This T cell receptor beta chain was identified during a study of T cell changes during pregnancy in multiple sclerosis. Profiling relied on immunoSEQ multiplex PCR, and the TCRdb table lists in-frame clones only, not all of them. The profile covers just under 100,000 clones, with approximately 93% appearing a single time and roughly 0.95% taken by the ten largest. The V and J ends lost 1 base and 7 bases respectively, with 29 bases between them. CDR3 length equals 20 residues. Germline V gene data show CDR1 as SGHRS and CDR2 as YFSETQ. The chain joins TRBV5-1 to TRBJ1-4; possible D gene TRBD1, 5 bases. The sequence derives from a female donor with multiple sclerosis, enrolled in a pregnancy study. Specimen: peripheral blood, collected after pregnancy. The CDR3 coding sequence is TGCGCCAGCAGCTTGAGGCCCCAGGGTTTGTCGACGTCGATAGGTGAAAAACTGTTTTTT. Translation gives CASSLRPQGLSTSIGEKLFF.